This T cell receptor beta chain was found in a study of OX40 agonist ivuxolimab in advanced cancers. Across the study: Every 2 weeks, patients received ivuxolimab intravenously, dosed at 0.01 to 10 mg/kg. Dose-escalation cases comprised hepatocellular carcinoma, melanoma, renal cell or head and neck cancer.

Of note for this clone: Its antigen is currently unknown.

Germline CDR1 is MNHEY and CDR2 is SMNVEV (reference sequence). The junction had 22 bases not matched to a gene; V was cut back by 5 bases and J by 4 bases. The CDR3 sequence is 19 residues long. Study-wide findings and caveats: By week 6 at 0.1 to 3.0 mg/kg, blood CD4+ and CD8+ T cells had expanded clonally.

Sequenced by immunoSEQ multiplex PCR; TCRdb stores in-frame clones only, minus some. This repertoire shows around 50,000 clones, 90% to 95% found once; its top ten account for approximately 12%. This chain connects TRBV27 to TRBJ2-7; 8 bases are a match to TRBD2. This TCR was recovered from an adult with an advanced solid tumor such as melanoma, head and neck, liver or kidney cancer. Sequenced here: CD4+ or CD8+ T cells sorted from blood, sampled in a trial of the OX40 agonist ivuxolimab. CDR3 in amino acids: CASSPFLIREGLIDYEQYF. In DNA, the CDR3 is TGTGCCAGCAGTCCTTTTCTTATACGGGAGGGACTCATCGATTACGAGCAGTACTTC.